The source of this TCR beta chain is a study of blood T cell repertoires in COVID-19. Background on the study: T cells, B-cell-depleted T cells, or PBMCs supplied cDNA or gDNA.

The ends were cut back, 3 bases at V and 2 bases at J, with 7 bases in the middle. This CDR3 spans 13 amino acids. From germline, CDR1 is MDHEN and CDR2 SYDVKM. Under the authors' procedure: Reference gene primer amplification yielded estimated nucleated cell counts. Some clones are missing from TCRdb's copy, which holds only in-frame ones; the method was immunoSEQ multiplex PCR. The V and J calls and clone size are taken from that table; D and trimming were inferred from the DNA. The sample carries around 250,000 clones, 86% recorded once. Sequencing input: peripheral blood. V usage is TRBV28 and J usage is TRBJ1-2; D is ambiguous. The origin of this receptor is a man at least 80 years old with acute or convalescent COVID-19. Here the CDR3 reads CASSLTDNYGYTF. CDR3 in DNA: TGTGCCAGCAGTTTGACTGACAACTATGGCTACACCTTC.